Following are 22 T cell receptor beta chains from one sample sequenced in a study of blood T cell repertoires in COVID-19. TCRdb's copy holds only in-frame clones and misses some; the assay was immunoSEQ multiplex PCR. Of 95,000 to 100,000 clones listed, about nine tenths were seen once; the top ten hold 15% to 20%. Sequencing was done on a sample of peripheral blood. The receptors here all came from a man over 45 with acute or convalescent COVID-19.

V and J are TRBV29-1 and TRBJ1-1; a weak D match, TRBD1 (6 bases). Trimming shortened V by 7 bases and J by 7 bases, and 16 bases separated the two germline ends. The CDR3 contains 12 residues. Germline V lookup: CDR1 SQVTM, CDR2 ANQGSEA. The DNA for the CDR3 is TGCAGCGGTAGGGGGGGAAACGTTGAAGCTTTCTTT. Protein sequence: CSGRGGNVEAFF.

The chain employs TRBV6-1 and TRBJ1-1; no clear D. Germline V gene lookup returns CDR1 MNHNS and CDR2 SASEGT. The CDR3 has 14 residues. V was shortened by 3 bases and J by 4 bases, with 12 bases between the two germline ends. Written as DNA, the CDR3 is TGTGCCAGCAGTGATACGGGCGGGAGCACTGAAGCTTTCTTT. Translating gives CASSDTGGSTEAFF.

The J gene is TRBJ1-2, the V gene TRBV10-3; TRBD1 aligns across 12 bases. The CDR3 covers 13 residues. Germline V gene sequence: CDR1 ENHRY, CDR2 SYGVKD. V lost 6 bases to trimming and J lost 8 bases; unmatched junction nucleotides: 4. For the CDR3, the DNA is TGTGCCATCAGGGGACAGGGGGCAGGCGGCTACACCTTC. It encodes CAIRGQGAGGYTF.

The chain employs TRBV4-1 and TRBJ1-4; D ambiguous. Germline V gene sequence: CDR1 MGHRA, CDR2 YSYEKL. The CDR3 loop spans 12 amino acids. V was trimmed by 10 bases and J by 6 bases, leaving 12 bases between them. DNA for the CDR3: TGCGCCACCGAAACGGGTGATGAAAAACTGTTTTTT. It specifies CATETGDEKLFF.

This clone is a singleton in its sample. The chain couples TRBV2 to TRBJ1-1, with D maybe TRBD1 (5 bases). V lost 7 bases, J lost 7 bases, and 10 bases lay in between. From germline, CDR1 is SNHLY and CDR2 FYNNEI. The length of the CDR3 is 11 residues. CDR3 sequence reads: CASILTVEAFF. CDR3 nucleotides: TGTGCCAGCATATTGACAGTTGAAGCTTTCTTT. The full variable domain, completed using reference TRBV2 and TRBJ1-1, is EPEVTQTPSHQVTQMGQEVILRCVPISNHLYFYWYRQILGQKVEFLVSFYNNEISEKSEIFDDQFSVERPDGSNFTLKIRSTKLEDSAMYFCASILTVEAFFGQGTRLTVV.

This sequence joins TRBV28 and TRBJ1-1; TRBD1 is a possible D gene (6 bases). With 6 bases removed from V and 11 bases from J, the gap between germline ends came to 16 bases. CDR1 and CDR2 (germline): MDHEN, SYDVKM. CDR3 length: 12 amino acids. The CDR3 nucleotides are TGTGCCAGCAGGACGACAGGTTATGGTGCTTTCTTT. This translates into CASRTTGYGAFF.

CDR3 in DNA: TGTGCCAGCAGCTTAGGTCAGGGGGCCCTTTACGAGCAGTACTTC. This encodes CASSLGQGALYEQYF. The V gene is TRBV7-2, the J gene TRBJ2-7, with TRBD1 matching 8 bases. This CDR3 comprises 15 residues. Germline V gene sequence: CDR1 SGHTA, CDR2 FQGNSA. V lost 1 base and J lost 4; bases outside the gene matches: 6.

The CDR3 protein is CASSHEYSNQPQHF. Written as DNA, the CDR3 is TGTGCCAGCAGCCATGAGTATAGCAATCAGCCCCAGCATTTT. This chain links TRBV12-1 with TRBJ1-5. TRBV12-1 is labeled a pseudogene. The CDR3 spans 14 residues.

The genes are TRBV4-1 and TRBJ1-6, with 9 bases matching TRBD1. The CDR3 runs 16 residues. The ends lost 3 bases at V and 2 bases at J; junction bases unmatched: 2. CDR1 and CDR2 from the germline V gene are MGHRA and YSYEKL. In DNA form, the CDR3 reads TGCGCCAGCAGCCAGGGACAGGGCACCTATAATTCACCCCTCCACTTT. Translation gives CASSQGQGTYNSPLHF.

The rearrangement uses TRBV5-4 and TRBJ2-4; TRBD1 matches 10 bases. Germline CDR1 SGHNT, CDR2 YYREEE (reference sequence). The CDR3 covers 16 residues. J lost 3 bases, V lost 0 bases, and 3 bases had no gene match. Here the CDR3 DNA reads TGTGCCAGCAGCTTGGCGGGACAGGGGAACAAAAACATTCAGTACTTC. It yields the protein CASSLAGQGNKNIQYF.

The chain has TRBV5-1 and TRBJ1-6; D remains unclear. There are 15 residues in the CDR3. Germline CDR1 SGHRS, CDR2 YFSETQ. Trimming stripped 1 base from V and 7 bases from J, with 12 bases between. The CDR3 spells CASSLFAGGNSPLHF. The CDR3 DNA follows: TGCGCCAGCAGCTTGTTCGCAGGTGGCAATTCACCCCTCCACTTT.

This chain joins TRBV19 and TRBJ2-2, with D possibly TRBD2 on 5 matching bases. Germline V CDR1 and CDR2: LNHDA, SQIVND (reference sequence). This CDR3 has 15 amino acids. V was trimmed by 3 bases and J by 5 bases, leaving 13 bases between them. In nucleotides, the CDR3 is TGTGCCAGTAGTATTTCACTAGTGATGACCGGGGAGCTGTTTTTT. Translated: CASSISLVMTGELFF. Variable domain in full (rest from reference TRBV19 and TRBJ2-2): DGGITQSPKYLFRKEGQNVTLSCEQNLNHDAMYWYRQDPGQGLRLIYYSQIVNDFQKGDIAEGYSVSREKKESFPLTVTSAQKNPTAFYLCASSISLVMTGELFFGEGSRLTVL.

The chain carries TRBV6-5 and TRBJ1-2; 9 nucleotides align to TRBD1. V was clipped by 4 bases and J by 8 bases; unmatched bases: 11. CDR1 is MNHEY, CDR2 SVGAGI, per germline. The CDR3 contains 15 residues. The CDR3 region has the DNA TGTGCCAGCAGTTTAGCGGGACAGGGCTTTTGGGGCTACACCTTC. Its translation is CASSLAGQGFWGYTF.

V and J are TRBV30 and TRBJ1-5; D perhaps matches TRBD1 (6 bases). This CDR3 comprises 16 residues. Germline assignment: CDR1 GTSNPN and CDR2 SVGIG (reference sequence). V lost 0 bases and J lost 1, with 13 bases in between. CDR3 sequence reads: CAWSVAGVWSNQPQHF. The CDR3 region has the DNA TGTGCCTGGAGTGTAGCAGGGGTCTGGAGCAATCAGCCCCAGCATTTT.

This clone was recorded a few times. The chain uses TRBV29-1 and TRBJ2-1; D gene uncertain. V was cut by 7 bases and J by 2 bases, with 18 bases left in between. The germline CDR1 and CDR2 sequences are SQVTM and ANQGSEA. The CDR3 covers 15 residues. The CDR3 protein is CSAHLVGATYNEQFF. DNA for the CDR3: TGCAGCGCCCATCTCGTAGGAGCGACCTACAATGAGCAGTTCTTC.

This clone appeared once. The V and J genes are TRBV7-9 and TRBJ1-4; 7 bases line up with TRBD1. V dropped 5 bases and J dropped 7; count of bases not matched to a gene: 10. CDR3 size: 15 residues. CDR1 SEHNR and CDR2 FQNEAQ come from the germline V gene (reference sequence). CDR3 region: CASSPGQVWSEKLFF. DNA for the CDR3: TGTGCCAGCAGCCCCGGACAGGTTTGGAGTGAAAAACTGTTTTTT.

In this sample, this clone turned up a few times. V gene TRBV5-1 combines with J gene TRBJ2-2; 7 nucleotides agree with TRBD1. The junction had 4 bases not matched to a gene; V was cut back by 0 bases and J by 5 bases. The CDR3 runs to 15 residues. Germline CDR1 reads SGHRS; CDR2 reads YFSETQ. CDR3 in DNA: TGCGCCAGCAGCTTGGGTTCGACAGGGACCGGGGAGCTGTTTTTT. It translates to CASSLGSTGTGELFF.

The chain couples TRBV4-2 to TRBJ1-2; no definite D call. Germline CDR1 LGHNA, CDR2 YNFKEQ. Between the trimmed V and J ends, which lost 0 bases and 3 bases, there was a span of 5 bases. CDR3 length: 13 residues. CDR3 DNA: TGTGCCAGCAGCCAAGAAGAGGACTATGGCTACACCTTC. It specifies CASSQEEDYGYTF.

V usage is TRBV6-2 or TRBV6-3 and J usage is TRBJ2-7, with a tentative D call TRBD1 (6 bases). Germline V gene data show CDR1 as MNHEY and CDR2 as SVGEGT. V was pared by 7 bases and J by 3 bases, with 25 bases between. This CDR3 is 17 amino acids long. The CDR3 DNA reads as TGTGCCAGCACCCCGATACGCACGGGGACAAAGTTCTACGAGCAGTACTTC. Its translation: CASTPIRTGTKFYEQYF.

This chain connects TRBV7-9 to TRBJ2-7, with 12 bases matching TRBD1. The germline V gene encodes CDR1 SEHNR and CDR2 FQNEAQ (reference sequence). Germline trimming cut 3 bases from V and 5 bases from J; bases unmatched to any gene: 5. CDR3 length equals 15 residues. The CDR3 bases are TGTGCCAGCAGCTTTTTCGGGACAGGGGGCAACGAGCAGTACTTC. It is translated as CASSFFGTGGNEQYF.

The rearrangement uses TRBV6-5 and TRBJ1-2, with TRBD1 matching 8 bases. Looked up from germline, CDR1 is MNHEY and CDR2 is SVGAGI. The V gene end was trimmed by 7 bases and the J gene end by 3 bases; junction bases not matched to a gene: 7. The CDR3 covers 14 residues. DNA for the CDR3: TGTGCCAGCATCCACAGGGGGTTGGACTATGGCTACACCTTC. Its translation: CASIHRGLDYGYTF.

The chain carries TRBV15 and TRBJ1-3; 7 positions agree with TRBD1. V lost 6 bases to trimming and J lost 4 bases; unmatched junction nucleotides: 3. CDR3 length: 13 amino acids. Germline V gene lookup returns CDR1 LNHNV and CDR2 YYDKDF (reference sequence). CDR3 loop: CATREGAGNTIYF. The CDR3 nucleotides are TGTGCCACCAGAGAGGGGGCCGGAAACACCATATATTTT.